This section outlines one T cell receptor (beta chain) sequence together with its context. Clones were read by immunoSEQ multiplex PCR, and TCRdb kept only the in-frame ones, dropping some. Found here are 100,000 to 150,000 clones, more than 90% of them singletons; the top ten hold 5.5% to 7%. The sample belongs to a study of control samples from healthy donors and cancer patients. Germline CDR1 is MNHEY and CDR2 is SVGAGI. V was shortened by 8 bases and J by 1 base, with 8 bases between the two germline ends. There are 13 residues in the CDR3. The rearrangement links TRBV6-5 to TRBJ2-2; no definite D call. The source material was blood. The receptor comes from a man between 18 and 29 years old in good health. CDR3 loop: CASALMNTGELFF. The CDR3 region has the DNA TGTGCCAGCGCCCTGATGAACACCGGGGAGCTGTTTTTT.